Sequencing of this T cell receptor (beta chain) was carried out in a study of blood T cell repertoires in COVID-19. Study-level background: COVID-19 samples collected from the United States, Italy and Spain covered acute and convalescent phases. The analysed material was cDNA or gDNA that came from T cells, B-cell-depleted T cells, or PBMCs.

As handled by the study authors: The authors estimated nucleated cell counts from reference gene primer amplification. Produced via immunoSEQ multiplex PCR; TCRdb's table is partial and in-frame only. Clone size and V and J calls were adopted from that table, with D and trimming inferred from the DNA. The profile shows 100,000 or so clones, about four fifths of them singletons. CDR1 is SGHRS and CDR2 is YFSETQ in the germline V gene. The CDR3 length is 16 residues. The V and J ends lost 0 bases and 2 bases, in that order; junction bases with no gene match: 5. In its sample, this clone was seen a few times.

Source material: peripheral blood. This TCR was recovered from an older woman with acute or convalescent COVID-19. V gene TRBV5-1 combines with J gene TRBJ2-1; 7 positions agree with TRBD1. The CDR3 DNA follows: TGCGCCAGCAGCTTGGAAGAGGGGGCGGCCTACAATGAGCAGTTCTTC. Translating it yields CASSLEEGAAYNEQFF.